This T cell receptor beta chain derives from a study of cytomegalovirus exposure and HLA in healthy donors. Vbeta (60) and Jbeta (13) primers were used in the PCR. Method: immunoSEQ multiplex PCR; TCRdb's copy keeps in-frame clones and lacks some. This table holds 55,000 to 70,000 clones, 80% found once. The CDR3 spans 18 residues. From germline, CDR1 is SEHNR and CDR2 FQNEAQ (reference sequence). J gave up 5 bases and V 2 bases, and 10 bases lay outside the gene matches. This clonotype originated in a woman aged 40 to 50 in good health and CMV-seronegative. The chain carries TRBV7-9 and TRBJ2-2; 11 bases fit TRBD2. Sequencing was carried out using PBMCs. Written as DNA, the CDR3 is TGTGCCAGCAGCTTAAGCGGACTAGCGGGTATGGGGACCGGGGAGCTGTTTTTT. It encodes CASSLSGLAGMGTGELFF.